This entry lists 29 T cell receptor beta chains sequenced from one sample in a study of radiotherapy plus CTLA-4 blockade in lung cancer. The table came from immunoSEQ multiplex PCR; TCRdb's copy has only in-frame clones and leaves some out. The sample yields over 85,000 clones, 70% to 90% seen once. Sample: peripheral blood, taken from a patient treated with radiotherapy plus ipilimumab. Receptors originate from a human donor with non-small cell lung cancer that progressed on radiotherapy plus ipilimumab.

Only one count was recorded for this clone. This chain connects TRBV10-3 to TRBJ2-3; 12 bases align to TRBD2. The germline V gene has CDR1 ENHRY and CDR2 SYGVKD. The CDR3 contains 15 residues. V shed 10 bases, J shed 3 bases, and the junction held 8 bases outside the gene matches. CDR3 sequence: CATHRLAGETDTQYF. CDR3 in DNA: TGTGCCACCCACCGACTAGCGGGAGAAACAGATACGCAGTATTTT.

The V call is TRBV28, the J call TRBJ2-7; TRBD1 agrees at 10 bases. The CDR3 covers 15 residues. J lost 4 bases, V lost 5 bases, and 8 bases had no gene match. CDR1 is MDHEN, CDR2 SYDVKM, per germline. This CDR3 is CASSLPGQGLYEQYF. As DNA, the CDR3 is TGTGCCAGCAGTCTACCGGGACAGGGGTTATACGAGCAGTACTTC.

There are a few counts of this clone. V gene TRBV6-1 combines with J gene TRBJ1-5, with D hard to call. From germline, CDR1 is MNHNS and CDR2 SASEGT. V lost 0 bases, J lost 6 bases, and 9 bases lay in between. The CDR3 runs to 14 residues. This chain's CDR3 is CASSEARAGQPQHF. The CDR3 region has the DNA TGTGCCAGCAGTGAAGCTCGGGCTGGTCAGCCCCAGCATTTT.

The rearrangement joins TRBV7-2 to TRBJ2-1, with a possible D match to TRBD2 (5 bases). CDR1 SGHTA and CDR2 FQGNSA come from the germline V gene. Trimming took off 1 base at V and 7 bases at J, with 17 bases between the two ends. The CDR3 is 16 residues long. CDR3: CASSLGGFGKENEQFF. In DNA, the CDR3 is TGTGCCAGCAGCTTAGGCGGGTTTGGGAAAGAAAATGAGCAGTTCTTC.

The chain is built from TRBV19 and TRBJ1-5; D remains unclear. The V gene lost 7 bases and the J gene lost 0 bases, with 16 bases spanning the gap. This CDR3 is 16 amino acids long. Per the germline V gene, CDR1 is LNHDA and CDR2 is SQIVND (reference sequence). CDR3 region: CASKGGGRNSNQPQHF. The CDR3 region has the DNA TGTGCCAGTAAAGGCGGAGGAAGAAATAGCAATCAGCCCCAGCATTTT.

A word on this clone: Because it lacks the conserved phenylalanine or tryptophan at the end, this CDR3 is likely a read error. V usage is TRBV5-1 and J usage is TRBJ2-7, with TRBD2 identical over 11 bases. CDR1 is SGHRS, CDR2 YFSETQ, per germline. V dropped 4 bases and J dropped 5; count of bases not matched to a gene: 11. There are 16 residues in the CDR3. The CDR3 DNA is TGCGCCAGCAGCCCCGGATCTAGCGGGAGGTTCCACGAGCAGTACCTC. This encodes CASSPGSSGRFHEQYL.

This clone occurred once. This rearrangement joins TRBV7-5 to TRBJ1-3. TRBV7-5 is termed a pseudogene. This CDR3 is 14 amino acids long. CDR3 DNA: TGTGCCAGAAGCTTGGGGAGCAGTGGAAACACCATATATTTT. Translating gives CARSLGSSGNTIYF.

The rearrangement uses TRBV19 and TRBJ2-7, with 8 bases that match TRBD2. This CDR3 has 13 residues. V gave up 4 bases and J gave up 5 bases; unmatched junction bases: 4. Germline CDR1 and CDR2: LNHDA and SQIVND (reference sequence). CDR3 DNA: TGTGCCAGTAGTACCCCGGGGGGGCACGAGCAGTACTTC. This translates into CASSTPGGHEQYF.

V usage is TRBV29-1 and J usage is TRBJ2-7; D may be TRBD1 (6 bases). The CDR3 has 12 amino acids. V lost 7 bases and J 6 bases, leaving 16 bases between the germline ends. CDR1 and CDR2 from the germline V gene are SQVTM and ANQGSEA. The CDR3 loop reads CSGQVAGFEQYF. The DNA for the CDR3 is TGCAGCGGACAGGTGGCAGGGTTCGAGCAGTACTTC.

The V call is TRBV6-1, the J call TRBJ1-1; D gene uncertain. The CDR3 runs 14 residues. Germline V lookup: CDR1 MNHNS, CDR2 SASEGT. Trimming left V 6 bases short and J 5 bases short, with 16 bases between. CDR3 loop: CASRSLGLRTEAFF. In DNA form, the CDR3 reads TGTGCCAGCAGATCTTTAGGGTTGCGGACTGAAGCTTTCTTT.

The rearrangement uses TRBV5-4 and TRBJ1-1; D possibly corresponds to TRBD1 (5 bases). This CDR3 has 15 residues. V was shortened by 4 bases and J by 1 base, with 14 bases between the two germline ends. Looked up from germline, CDR1 is SGHNT and CDR2 is YYREEE (reference sequence). CDR3 in DNA: TGTGCCAGCAGCGCAAGGACGGGGACGAACACTGAAGCTTTCTTT. Its protein is CASSARTGTNTEAFF.

The rearrangement links TRBV6-1 to TRBJ2-5; perhaps TRBD1 as D (6 bases). Trimming took 6 bases from V and 4 from J, leaving 15 bases between them. CDR1 and CDR2 (germline): MNHNS, SASEGT. The CDR3 is made up of 14 amino acids. The CDR3 region is CASRVQGVRETQYF. CDR3 coding DNA: TGTGCCAGCAGGGTACAGGGTGTCAGAGAGACCCAGTACTTC.

The chain joins TRBV4-1 to TRBJ1-5; the D is unclear. The CDR3 totals 16 residues. V dropped 3 bases and J dropped 2 bases, with 14 bases sitting between them. Per germline, CDR1 MGHRA and CDR2 YSYEKL. The CDR3 DNA reads TGCGCCAGCAGCCACACCTCCGACGGACGCAATCAGCCCCAGCATTTT. This gives the protein CASSHTSDGRNQPQHF.

V and J are TRBV5-1 and TRBJ2-1; D is perhaps TRBD1 (6 bases). Germline V CDR1 and CDR2: SGHRS, YFSETQ. V was clipped by 5 bases and J by 0 bases, with 15 bases between them. CDR3 length: 16 residues. This CDR3 is CASSAQGRSSYNEQFF. CDR3 in DNA: TGCGCCAGCAGTGCCCAGGGGCGGAGCTCCTACAATGAGCAGTTCTTC.

The chain has TRBV9 and TRBJ2-1, with D hard to call. The CDR3 sequence is 15 residues long. Per the germline V gene, CDR1 is SGDLS and CDR2 is YYNGEE. V lost 0 bases to trimming and J lost 8 bases, with 15 bases between them. DNA of the CDR3: TGTGCCAGCAGCGTAGTTGGCGACCTCCGAGATGAGCAGTTCTTC. This gives the protein CASSVVGDLRDEQFF.

The J gene is TRBJ1-3, the V gene TRBV7-8, with TRBD1 as a possible D gene (5 bases). The CDR3 loop spans 16 amino acids. Trimming removed 0 bases at V and 0 bases at J, with 9 bases between. Germline V CDR1 and CDR2: SGHVS, FQNEAQ. CDR3 protein: CASSLATGGSGNTIYF. The CDR3 bases are TGTGCCAGCAGCTTAGCGACCGGGGGCTCTGGAAACACCATATATTTT.

CDR3 residues: CASSVEGIGEQYF. For the CDR3, the DNA is TGTGCCAGCAGCGTAGAGGGGATCGGCGAGCAGTACTTC. The chain recombines TRBV9 with TRBJ2-7; possibly TRBD1 for D (5 bases). Trimming pared 0 bases from V and 6 bases from J, leaving 10 bases between. The CDR3 length is 13 residues. CDR1 is SGDLS, CDR2 YYNGEE, per germline.

The chain carries TRBV7-2 and TRBJ1-1; a possible D gene is TRBD1 (5 bases). CDR1 SGHTA and CDR2 FQGNSA come from the germline V gene. CDR3 size: 15 residues. Trimming stripped 6 bases from V and 1 base from J, with 15 bases between. The DNA for the CDR3 is TGTGCCAGCAGTTTCCCCGGACACCAGAACACTGAAGCTTTCTTT. It translates to CASSFPGHQNTEAFF.

The chain is built from TRBV25-1 and TRBJ1-6; D is unresolved. The germline V and J ends were trimmed by 6 bases and 3 bases, with 6 bases remaining between them. The CDR3 covers 13 residues. The germline V gene has CDR1 MGHDK and CDR2 SYGVNS. CDR3 loop: CASRGIYNSPLHF. For the CDR3, the DNA is TGTGCCAGCAGAGGAATCTATAATTCACCCCTCCACTTT.

V is TRBV7-2 and J is TRBJ2-3; tentative D call: TRBD1 (6 bases). V shed 5 bases and J shed 2 bases, with 17 bases lying between them. The CDR3 length is 16 residues. Germline loops: CDR1 SGHTA, CDR2 FQGNSA. The CDR3 region is CASSLQGTTNTDTQYF. The CDR3 DNA is TGTGCCAGCAGCCTTCAAGGGACAACTAACACAGATACGCAGTATTTT.

The rearrangement uses TRBV27 and TRBJ2-1, with TRBD2 as a possible D gene (6 bases). Germline values: CDR1 MNHEY, CDR2 SMNVEV (reference sequence). The CDR3 length is 15 residues. The ends were cut back, 3 bases at V and 5 bases at J, with 14 bases in the middle. The CDR3 DNA reads TGTGCCAGCAGTTTTGGTGGGGGGACCGACAATGAGCAGTTCTTC. Translation: CASSFGGGTDNEQFF.

The rearrangement joins TRBV5-1 to TRBJ2-2, with D maybe TRBD2 (6 bases). Germline CDR1 is SGHRS and CDR2 is YFSETQ. The length of the CDR3 is 13 residues. V lost 2 bases and J 10 bases, leaving 12 bases between the germline ends. For the CDR3, the DNA is TGCGCCAGCAGCTTCCTTAGCGGATTGGAGCTGTTTTTT. This gives the protein CASSFLSGLELFF.

This chain connects TRBV4-1 to TRBJ2-5; D uncertain. The CDR3 runs to 12 residues. Between the trimmed V and J ends, which lost 0 bases and 6 bases, there was a span of 5 bases. Germline-derived CDR1 and CDR2 are MGHRA and YSYEKL. The CDR3 is CASSQDTQTQYF. The CDR3 DNA is TGCGCCAGCAGCCAAGACACTCAGACCCAGTACTTC.

CDR3 sequence: CASSNRLAGGTYEQYF. In DNA, the CDR3 is TGTGCCAGCAGCAATAGACTAGCGGGAGGAACCTACGAGCAGTACTTC. This chain connects TRBV11-2 to TRBJ2-7; 13 bases agree with TRBD2. Germline V gene data show CDR1 as SGHAT and CDR2 as FQNNGV. The trim removed 5 bases at V and 2 bases at J, leaving 6 bases unmatched. The CDR3 totals 16 residues.

The CDR3 reads CASSIDGQGTEAFF. CDR3 in DNA: TGTGCCAGTAGTATAGACGGACAGGGCACTGAAGCTTTCTTT. The rearrangement uses TRBV19 and TRBJ1-1; 8 bases are shared with TRBD1. Trimming at V came to 0 bases and at J to 4 bases, leaving 1 base not matched to a gene. Germline loops: CDR1 LNHDA, CDR2 SQIVND (reference sequence). This CDR3 comprises 14 residues.

V gene TRBV19 combines with J gene TRBJ1-1; TRBD1 is a possible D gene (5 bases). Trimming pared 5 bases from V and 0 bases from J, leaving 13 bases between. The CDR3 is made up of 15 amino acids. Per the germline V gene, CDR1 is LNHDA and CDR2 is SQIVND (reference sequence). CDR3 DNA sequence: TGTGCCAGTAGTCGGGGGTACGGGGTGAACACTGAAGCTTTCTTT. Protein sequence: CASSRGYGVNTEAFF.

The V call is TRBV27, the J call TRBJ2-7; 13 nucleotides align to TRBD2. The CDR3 sequence is 18 residues long. The germline V gene encodes CDR1 MNHEY and CDR2 SMNVEV (reference sequence). V gave up 3 bases and J gave up 0 bases; unmatched junction bases: 8. The CDR3 DNA reads as TGTGCCAGCAGTTTGTCCGGGACTAGCGGGGTCGGCTCCTACGAGCAGTACTTC. This gives the protein CASSLSGTSGVGSYEQYF.

The DNA for the CDR3 is TGTGCCAGCTCACCACTCCAGGGCCCTGGCGAGCAGTACTTC. Amino acids: CASSPLQGPGEQYF. The chain joins TRBV18 to TRBJ2-7, with D perhaps matching TRBD1 (5 bases). Trimming left V 1 base short and J 6 bases short, with 13 bases between. CDR3 length equals 14 residues. CDR1 and CDR2 (germline): KGHSH, LQKENI. Variable domain in full (rest from reference TRBV18 and TRBJ2-7): NAGVMQNPRHLVRRRGQEARLRCSPMKGHSHVYWYRQLPEEGLKFMVYLQKENIIDESGMPKERFSAEFPKEGPSILRIQQVVRGDSAAYFCASSPLQGPGEQYFGPGTRLTVT.

The chain combines TRBV12-5 with TRBJ1-3; TRBD1 matches 7 bases. Germline CDR1 LGHNT, CDR2 FRNRAP. There are 17 residues in the CDR3. Trimming took 0 bases from V and 0 from J; bases not matched to a gene: 5. The CDR3 sequence is CASGLVLDRVSGNTIYF. The CDR3 coding sequence is TGTGCTAGTGGTTTGGTACTCGACAGGGTCTCTGGAAACACCATATATTTT.